The next 15 T cell receptor beta chains were all read from a single sample in a study of T cells after yellow fever vaccination. TCRdb passed the 5' RACE reads through MiXCR, listing each CDR3 protein once. The repertoire holds about 210,000 distinct CDR3 sequences, with roughly 6.2% as singletons. Sequencing was performed on CD4+ T cells sorted from PBMCs, taken on the day of the yellow fever booster vaccination. Source of these receptors: a man younger than 45 who received the YFV17D yellow fever vaccine.

The table lists this clonotype with a few counts. This rearrangement joins TRBV28 to TRBJ2-1; the match to TRBD2 covers 7 bases. V was pared by 4 bases and J by 2 bases, with 8 bases of the junction left unmatched. This CDR3 has 16 amino acids. In germline, CDR1 is MDHEN, CDR2 SYDVKM. The CDR3 protein is CASSSTSAKAYNEQFF. CDR3 coding DNA: TGTGCCAGCAGTTCCACTAGCGCAAAGGCCTACAATGAGCAGTTCTTC.

This clonotype was counted a few times. The chain joins TRBV24-1 to TRBJ2-3, with 9 nucleotides matching TRBD2. V gave up 5 bases and J gave up 6 bases; unmatched junction bases: 14. The CDR3 runs 17 residues. Germline lookup yields CDR1 KGHDR and CDR2 SFDVKD. CDR3 sequence (DNA): TGTGCCACCAGTGGGGGAGGGACTAGCCCCGTGGAGGATACGCAGTATTTT. Translated, it gives CATSGGGTSPVEDTQYF.

The chain couples TRBV20-1 to TRBJ2-5; 7 bases line up with TRBD1. Germline loops: CDR1 DFQATT, CDR2 SNEGSKA (reference sequence). CDR3 length: 14 amino acids. The V and J ends lost 6 bases and 2 bases, in that order; junction bases with no gene match: 9. CDR3 protein: CSAPMTGWQETQYF. The CDR3 DNA is TGCAGTGCCCCTATGACAGGGTGGCAAGAGACCCAGTACTTC.

In its sample, this clonotype was seen many times. The chain carries TRBV7-6 and TRBJ2-3; 7 bases match TRBD2. Germline V gene data show CDR1 as SGHVS and CDR2 as FNYEAQ. Germline trimming cut 5 bases from V and 0 bases from J; bases unmatched to any gene: 8. The CDR3 consists of 16 residues. Here the CDR3 reads CASSPGLLASTDTQYF. In DNA, the CDR3 is TGTGCCAGCAGCCCGGGACTACTCGCTAGCACAGATACGCAGTATTTT.

The CDR3 loop is CASSALGSLRTEAFF. Written as DNA, the CDR3 is TGTGCCAGCAGCGCACTAGGGTCTCTGAGGACTGAAGCTTTCTTT. The rearrangement joins TRBV9 to TRBJ1-1; D unclear. Trimming took 3 bases from V and 5 from J, leaving 17 bases between them. Per the germline V gene, CDR1 is SGDLS and CDR2 is YYNGEE. The CDR3 runs to 15 residues.

As for this clonotype: This clone may be a read error of a much larger clone one base away. This chain connects TRBV12-3 or TRBV12-4 to TRBJ2-2; no firm D call. The length of the CDR3 is 11 residues. Trimming left V 8 bases short and J 6 bases short, with 7 bases between. CDR3 nucleotides: TGTGCCAGCTATTACTCCGGGGAGCTGTTTTTT. Translating it yields CASYYSGELFF.

The chain recombines TRBV7-9 with TRBJ2-1, with D uncertain. Germline loops: CDR1 SEHNR, CDR2 FQNEAQ (reference sequence). Trimming removed 7 bases from V and 0 bases from J, with 10 bases in between. The CDR3 extends over 14 amino acids. CDR3: CASNPLGSYNEQFF. The CDR3 region has the DNA TGTGCCAGCAACCCCCTGGGCTCCTACAATGAGCAGTTCTTC. Full variable domain (rest looked up from reference TRBV7-9 and TRBJ2-1): DTGVSQNPRHKITKRGQNVTFRCDPISEHNRLYWYRQTLGQGPEFLTYFQNEAQLEKSRLLSDRFSAERPKGSFSTLEIQRTEQGDSAMYLCASNPLGSYNEQFFGPGTRLTVL.

The chain combines TRBV12-3 or TRBV12-4 with TRBJ1-1; D remains unclear. V lost 7 bases, J lost 0 bases, and 12 bases lay in between. The CDR3 covers 14 residues. CDR3 amino acids: CASIIGGVNTEAFF. In DNA, the CDR3 is TGTGCCAGCATAATAGGTGGGGTGAACACTGAAGCTTTCTTT.

This clonotype was recorded a few times. The chain carries TRBV6-2 or TRBV6-3 and TRBJ2-1; 10 nucleotides line up with TRBD1. Germline values: CDR1 MNHEY, CDR2 SVGEGT. The ends lost 6 bases at V and 13 bases at J; junction bases unmatched: 6. The CDR3 consists of 12 residues. The chain's CDR3 is CASRSDRGPQFF. CDR3 nucleotide sequence: TGTGCCAGCAGGTCAGACAGGGGGCCTCAGTTCTTC.

The V and J genes are TRBV6-5 and TRBJ1-1; no clear D gene. The length of the CDR3 is 13 residues. Germline loops: CDR1 MNHEY, CDR2 SVGAGI. V was trimmed by 0 bases and J by 4 bases, leaving 6 bases between them. The DNA of the CDR3 is TGTGCCAGCAGTTACTCGAAGGGCACTGAAGCTTTCTTT. Amino acids: CASSYSKGTEAFF.

The V call is TRBV7-6, the J call TRBJ1-4; D is uncertain. Germline loops: CDR1 SGHVS, CDR2 FNYEAQ. V was trimmed by 5 bases and J by 4 bases, leaving 11 bases between them. This CDR3 is 14 amino acids long. CDR3 DNA: TGTGCCAGCAGCGGCCCTGGGTTTAATGAAAAACTGTTTTTT. This codes for CASSGPGFNEKLFF.

This clonotype was detected only a few times. The chain recombines TRBV7-2 with TRBJ2-2; D not resolved. This CDR3 comprises 12 residues. V was clipped by 7 bases and J by 2 bases, with 5 bases between them. The V gene's germline CDR1 is SGHTA and CDR2 FQGNSA. The CDR3, as DNA: TGTGCCAGCACCCTAAACACCGGGGAGCTGTTTTTT. Translation: CASTLNTGELFF.

This clonotype was seen ten or more times. The chain joins TRBV5-1 to TRBJ2-6; D remains unclear. The CDR3 covers 14 residues. Germline V gene sequence: CDR1 SGHRS, CDR2 YFSETQ. Trimming removed 7 bases from V and 4 bases from J, with 12 bases in between. The CDR3 coding sequence is TGCGCCAGCCGACCGCTTCCCGGGGCCAACGTCCTGACTTTC. Translation gives CASRPLPGANVLTF.

This clonotype occurred many times. The chain combines TRBV7-2 with TRBJ2-7; D possibly corresponds to TRBD2 (6 bases). The CDR3 is made up of 15 amino acids. V lost 1 base to trimming and J lost 9 bases, with 19 bases between them. Germline V lookup: CDR1 SGHTA, CDR2 FQGNSA. This chain's CDR3 is CASSLGGLARAGQYF. The CDR3 bases are TGTGCCAGCAGCTTAGGTGGGCTAGCGAGAGCCGGGCAGTACTTC.

Regarding this clonotype: Likely a read error: the CDR3 ends without its conserved phenylalanine or tryptophan. The chain combines TRBV5-6 with TRBJ2-7; TRBD1 agrees at 12 bases. The J segment lost 5 bases and the V segment lost 0 bases, leaving 6 bases of the junction unmatched. CDR1 SGHDT and CDR2 YYEEEE come from the germline V gene. The CDR3 extends over 16 amino acids. As DNA, the CDR3 is TGTGCCAGCAGCTTGGGTGGGGGACAGGGGGCGCACGAGCAGTACTTA. This sequence encodes CASSLGGGQGAHEQYL.